This T cell receptor beta chain comes out of a study of T-cell reconstitution after alpha-beta-depleted transplantation in children. Study-level results: Some patients' high day-60 TCRbeta diversity was attributed to recipient cells surviving conditioning. After transplant, at about two months, alpha-beta T cells were reportedly derived from several hundred expanded graft clones.

Unique molecular identifiers were built into the TCRbeta library. Using its own MiXCR run on the PCR reads, TCRdb lists one record per CDR3 protein. The data contain about a million distinct CDR3 sequences, under 30% of them seen just once; the ten biggest clones take up over 25%. Notes on this clonotype: What it binds is unknown.

The CDR3 totals 15 residues. V lost 0 bases and J 2 bases, leaving 10 bases between the germline ends. From germline, CDR1 is MNHEY and CDR2 SVGAGI. The clonotype was recovered from a boy in the first two years of life who had a stem cell transplant for SCID, so the T cells may come from the graft donor. This rearrangement joins TRBV6-5 to TRBJ2-5; unclear D gene. The sequences come from PBMCs, mostly from graft donor cells, collected 360 days after TCRalphabeta/CD19-depleted stem cell transplant. The CDR3 region is CASSYSPGRQETQYF. The DNA for the CDR3 is TGTGCCAGCAGTTACTCGCCTGGGCGGCAAGAGACCCAGTACTTC.